A single sample gave rise to the 11 T cell receptor beta chains below, sequenced in a study of blood T cell repertoires in COVID-19. The table came from immunoSEQ multiplex PCR; TCRdb's copy has only in-frame clones and leaves some out. The profile shows 200,000 or so clones, 80% to 85% of them singletons. The specimen sequenced was PBMCs or T cells enriched from blood (not recorded which). The receptors shown here come from a man aged 40-49 years who had recovered from COVID-19.

The rearrangement joins TRBV4-3 to TRBJ2-5; TRBD2 is a possible D gene (6 bases). The CDR3 spans 16 residues. Germline CDR1 and CDR2: LGHNA and YSLEER. Trimming took 0 bases from V and 2 from J, leaving 13 bases between them. The CDR3 coding sequence is TGCGCCAGCAGCCAAGAGGGACTTACGGGGCAAGAGACCCAGTACTTC. Encoded protein: CASSQEGLTGQETQYF.

The rearrangement links TRBV4-1 to TRBJ1-1; D remains unclear. V was clipped by 4 bases and J by 5 bases, with 14 bases between them. CDR3 size: 14 residues. Germline CDR1 is MGHRA and CDR2 is YSYEKL. The CDR3 here is CASSPLDEGTEAFF. In DNA, the CDR3 is TGCGCCAGCAGCCCCCTAGACGAGGGAACTGAAGCTTTCTTT.

The V call is TRBV19, the J call TRBJ1-1, with 7 bases that match TRBD1. The CDR3 is 14 residues long. Trimming took 11 bases from V and 0 from J; bases not matched to a gene: 9. The V gene's germline CDR1 is LNHDA and CDR2 SQIVND (reference sequence). The CDR3 nucleotides are TGTGCCGTGCATGGGACAGTCATGAACACTGAAGCTTTCTTT. Protein: CAVHGTVMNTEAFF. The complete variable domain, with remaining parts taken from reference TRBV19 and TRBJ1-1, reads DGGITQSPKYLFRKEGQNVTLSCEQNLNHDAMYWYRQDPGQGLRLIYYSQIVNDFQKGDIAEGYSVSREKKESFPLTVTSAQKNPTAFYLCAVHGTVMNTEAFFGQGTRLTVV.

The chain recombines TRBV19 with TRBJ2-3; the match to TRBD1 covers 7 bases. The V segment lost 6 bases and the J segment 6 bases; nucleotides outside the gene matches: 3. From germline, CDR1 is LNHDA and CDR2 SQIVND (reference sequence). This CDR3 is 12 amino acids long. CDR3 DNA: TGTGCCAGTAGGACGACAGGGGATACGCAGTATTTT. Its protein product is CASRTTGDTQYF.

The rearrangement uses TRBV7-2 and TRBJ2-3, with 10 bases matching TRBD2. The CDR3 loop spans 16 amino acids. Germline V CDR1 and CDR2: SGHTA, FQGNSA. V lost 5 bases, J lost 5 bases, and 10 bases stayed unmatched. The CDR3 loop is CASSQGLAGGEDTQYF. The CDR3 DNA reads as TGTGCCAGCAGCCAGGGCTTAGCGGGGGGCGAAGATACGCAGTATTTT.

V and J are TRBV12-1 and TRBJ2-3; the DNA was not used to check the table's D call, TRBD2. TRBV12-1 is annotated as a pseudogene. The CDR3 spans 15 residues. CDR3 amino acids: CASSRRGYLTDTQYF. The CDR3 nucleotides read TGTGCCAGCAGCCGTCGGGGATATCTCACAGATACGCAGTATTTT.

The chain combines TRBV5-1 with TRBJ2-3, with D perhaps TRBD1 (6 bases). V was cut by 2 bases and J by 3 bases, with 13 bases left in between. CDR1 is SGHRS, CDR2 YFSETQ, per germline. CDR3 size: 15 residues. The CDR3 DNA sequence: TGCGCCAGCAGCTTACAGGGCGACGTGACAGATACGCAGTATTTT. It encodes CASSLQGDVTDTQYF.

J is TRBJ2-7 and V is TRBV7-6, with 10 bases lining up with TRBD1. The germline V gene encodes CDR1 SGHVS and CDR2 FNYEAQ. This CDR3 region has 16 residues. The ends lost 5 bases at V and 1 base at J; junction bases unmatched: 8. DNA of the CDR3: TGTGCCAGCAGCGGAGCAGGGACAGGGGTATCCTACGAGCAGTACTTC. Protein sequence: CASSGAGTGVSYEQYF. The variable domain in full, completed from reference TRBV7-6 and TRBJ2-7, reads GAGVSQSPRYKVTKRGQDVALRCDPISGHVSLYWYRQALGQGPEFLTYFNYEAQQDKSGLPNDRFSAERPEGSISTLTIQRTEQRDSAMYRCASSGAGTGVSYEQYFGPGTRLTVT.

The V gene is TRBV2, the J gene TRBJ1-5, with D possibly matching TRBD1 (5 bases). The CDR3 totals 15 residues. V was cut by 3 bases and J by 0 bases, with 9 bases left in between. Germline V gene data show CDR1 as SNHLY and CDR2 as FYNNEI. CDR3 in amino acids: CASSEGLNSNQPQHF. The CDR3 DNA reads TGTGCCAGCAGTGAGGGACTGAATAGCAATCAGCCCCAGCATTTT.

The chain is built from TRBV28 and TRBJ1-3; D possibly corresponds to TRBD1 (5 bases). V lost 2 bases and J 4 bases, leaving 12 bases between the germline ends. CDR1 is MDHEN, CDR2 SYDVKM, per germline. This CDR3 is 15 amino acids long. CDR3 amino acids: CASSLPLGGGNTIYF. CDR3 DNA: TGTGCCAGCAGTTTACCCCTCGGGGGAGGAAACACCATATATTTT. Filled out from reference TRBV28 and TRBJ1-3, the complete variable domain reads DVKVTQSSRYLVKRTGEKVFLECVQDMDHENMFWYRQDPGLGLRLIYFSYDVKMKEKGDIPEGYSVSREKKERFSLILESASTNQTSMYLCASSLPLGGGNTIYFGEGSWLTVV.

The V and J genes are TRBV30 and TRBJ1-6; possibly TRBD1 for D (6 bases). Trimming left V 3 bases short and J 0 bases short, with 12 bases between. Germline CDR1 reads GTSNPN; CDR2 reads SVGIG (reference sequence). The CDR3 consists of 16 residues. CDR3: CAWSGDMGSYNSPLHF. Here the CDR3 DNA reads TGTGCCTGGAGCGGGGACATGGGCTCCTATAATTCACCCCTCCACTTT.